The clone carrying this TCR beta chain appeared a single time. The target antigen is unknown. These data come from a study of blood T cells in healthy people across ages. Findings of the study overall: TCR beta diversity was tightly associated with the proportion of naive T cells. Age advanced and TCR beta diversity per million T cells fell, roughly linearly.

V lost 11 bases, J lost 2 bases, and 21 bases lay in between. CDR1 and CDR2 from the germline V gene are SNHLY and FYNNEI. The CDR3 is 15 amino acids. Through a sample-barcoded 5' primer and a J-beta primer mix, a second PCR was run for about 6 to 11 cycles. One entry per CDR3 protein, called by TCRdb with MiXCR from the 5' RACE reads. The profile shows over 1.5 million distinct CDR3 sequences, about 50% of them singletons. The sequencing sample was made of blood. This chain connects TRBV2 to TRBJ2-5; D remains ambiguous. The clonotype was recovered from a woman in her thirties or forties in good health. CDR3 nucleotide sequence: TGTGCCGGCATGGGGTTCCGTTACAGTCAAGAGACCCAGTACTTC. It is translated as CAGMGFRYSQETQYF.